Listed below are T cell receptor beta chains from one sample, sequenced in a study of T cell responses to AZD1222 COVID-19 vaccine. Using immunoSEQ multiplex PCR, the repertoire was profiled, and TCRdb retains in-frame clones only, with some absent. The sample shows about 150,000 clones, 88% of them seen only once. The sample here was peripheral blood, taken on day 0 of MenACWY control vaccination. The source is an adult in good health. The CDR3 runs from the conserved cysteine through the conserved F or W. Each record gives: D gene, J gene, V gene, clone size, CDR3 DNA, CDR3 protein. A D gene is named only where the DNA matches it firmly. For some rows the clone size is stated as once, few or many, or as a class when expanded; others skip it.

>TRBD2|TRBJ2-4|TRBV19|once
TGTGCCAGTAGTATTGGAGCGGGAGGGGTTACGGACATTCAGTACTTC
CASSIGAGGVTDIQYF
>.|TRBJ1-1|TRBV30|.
TGTGCCTGGAGCTCCAGCAGGAACACTGAAGCTTTCTTT
CAWSSSRNTEAFF
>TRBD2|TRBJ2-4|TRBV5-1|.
TGCGCCAGCAGCCAGGGGACTAGCGGGGATATAGCCAAAAACATTCAGTACTTC
CASSQGTSGDIAKNIQYF
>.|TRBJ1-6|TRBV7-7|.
TGTGCTAGCAGCTTAGGGGAGAATTCACCCCTCCACTTT
CASSLGENSPLHF
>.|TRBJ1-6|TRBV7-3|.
TGTGCCAGCAGCACAGGAGACCAGAATTCACCCCTCCACTTT
CASSTGDQNSPLHF
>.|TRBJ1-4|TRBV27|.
TGTGCCAGCAGCCGGACAGCAACTAATGAAAAACTGTTTTTT
CASSRTATNEKLFF
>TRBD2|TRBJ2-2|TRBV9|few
TGTGCCAGCAGCGTATCGCGGGGGGGCATCGCTAACACCGGGGAGCTGTTTTTT
CASSVSRGGIANTGELFF
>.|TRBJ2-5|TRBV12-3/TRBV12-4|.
TGTGCCAGCAGTTCCCCAATAGTTGAGACCCAGTACTTC
CASSSPIVETQYF
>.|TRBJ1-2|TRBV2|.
TGTGCCAGCAGTGAGAGGGGAAACTATGGCTACACCTTC
CASSERGNYGYTF
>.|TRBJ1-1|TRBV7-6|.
TGTGCCAGCAGCCTTGCCCGGGGCCCGAACACTGAAGCTTTCTTT
CASSLARGPNTEAFF
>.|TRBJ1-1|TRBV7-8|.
TGTGCCAGCAGCTTAGCAGGGCAACCGGGGCGAGGAGCTTTCTTT
CASSLAGQPGRGAFF
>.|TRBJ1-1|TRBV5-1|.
TGCGCCAGCAGCTTTCGAAGGGTGTCGGCTGAAGCTTTCTTT
CASSFRRVSAEAFF
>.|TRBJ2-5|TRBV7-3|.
TGTGCCAGCAGCTATGGGGGGTCTAGGGAGACCCAGTACTTC
CASSYGGSRETQYF
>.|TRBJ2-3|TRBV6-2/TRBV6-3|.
TGTGCCAGCAGTTACTCGAACCTAGTCCAAGATACGCAGTATTTT
CASSYSNLVQDTQYF
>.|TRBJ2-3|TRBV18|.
TGTGCCAGCTCGCCCTTTGTGTCTAGCACAGATACGCAGTATTTT
CASSPFVSSTDTQYF
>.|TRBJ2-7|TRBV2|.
TGTGCCATTTCAGGACGGCGAAACTACGAGCAGTACTTC
CAISGRRNYEQYF
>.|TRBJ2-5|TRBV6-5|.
TGTGCCAGCAGTTACTCGATGCTTCTCGCCCAAGAGACCCAGTACTTC
CASSYSMLLAQETQYF
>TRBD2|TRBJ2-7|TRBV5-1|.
TGCGCCAGCAGCTTCGGGGGAACTAGCGACTCCGAGCAGTACTTC
CASSFGGTSDSEQYF
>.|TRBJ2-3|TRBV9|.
TGTGCCAGCAGCGCACAGCGTCCGGGACGCAGCACAGATACGCAGTATTTT
CASSAQRPGRSTDTQYF
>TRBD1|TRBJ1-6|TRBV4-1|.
TGCGCCAGCAGCCAAGATTCCACAGGGGGATATAATTCACCCCTCCACTTT
CASSQDSTGGYNSPLHF
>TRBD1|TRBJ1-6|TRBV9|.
TGTGCCAGCAGCGTAGGGACAGGGGGAGGATCACCCCTCCACTTT
CASSVGTGGGSPLHF
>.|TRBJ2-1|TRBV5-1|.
TGCGCCAGCAGGGACAGTCCGGGGGCCAAGCAGTTCTTC
CASRDSPGAKQFF
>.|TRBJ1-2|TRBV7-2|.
TGTGCCAGCAGCCCTCGGGCCTCCTATGGCTACACCTTC
CASSPRASYGYTF
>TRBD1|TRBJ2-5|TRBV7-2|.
TGTGCCAGCAGCTCTTGGACAGGGATGGAGACCCAGTACTTC
CASSSWTGMETQYF
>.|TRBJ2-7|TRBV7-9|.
TGTGCCAGCAGCCCACAGGCAGGGGTAAACTACGAGCAGTACTTC
CASSPQAGVNYEQYF
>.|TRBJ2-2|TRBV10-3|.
TGTGCCATCAGTGAGGTCGGTAACACCGGGGAGCTGTTTTTT
CAISEVGNTGELFF
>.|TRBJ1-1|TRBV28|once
TGTGCCAGCAGTCCCTCGTGGGGGTGGACTGAAGCTTTCTTT
CASSPSWGWTEAFF
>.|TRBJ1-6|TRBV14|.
TGTGCCAGCAGCCACAAGGACGGGAATTCACCCCTCCACTTT
CASSHKDGNSPLHF
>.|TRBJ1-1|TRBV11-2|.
TGTGCCAGCAGTCAAGACGGGTTATCGACGGCTTTCTTT
CASSQDGLSTAFF
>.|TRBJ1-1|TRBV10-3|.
TGTGCCATTCAACCCAGACAGACCAACACTGAAGCTTTCTTT
CAIQPRQTNTEAFF
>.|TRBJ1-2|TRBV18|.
TGTGCCAGCAGGTCCCTGAGGGGGAACTATGGCTACACCTTC
CASRSLRGNYGYTF
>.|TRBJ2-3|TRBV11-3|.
TGTGCCAGCAGCTTCAGGGATTCCCCAGATACGCAGTATTTT
CASSFRDSPDTQYF
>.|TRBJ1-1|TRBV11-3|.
TGTGCCAGCAGAGAGGATCCGAACACTGAAGCTTTCTTT
CASREDPNTEAFF
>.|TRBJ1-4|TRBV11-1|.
TGTGCCAGCAGCTCTGGACGGGGGGATGAAAAACTGTTTTTT
CASSSGRGDEKLFF
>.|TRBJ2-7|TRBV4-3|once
TGCGCCAGCAGCCAAGAAGTAGAAGGGATTTCCTACGAGCAGTACTTC
CASSQEVEGISYEQYF
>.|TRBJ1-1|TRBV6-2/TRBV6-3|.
TGTGCCAGCAGCCCTTACAGGCTCATGAACACTGAAGCTTTCTTT
CASSPYRLMNTEAFF
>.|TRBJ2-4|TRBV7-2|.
TGTGCCAGCACGAACGGGGCCGAGGACATTCAGTACTTC
CASTNGAEDIQYF
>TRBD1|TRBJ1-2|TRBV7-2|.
TGTGCCAGCAGCTTAGAGACAGGGGGCGTCTATGGCTACACCTTC
CASSLETGGVYGYTF
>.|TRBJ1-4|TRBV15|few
TGTGCCACCAGCAGAGTTAATGAAAAACTGTTTTTT
CATSRVNEKLFF
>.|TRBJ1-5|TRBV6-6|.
TGTGCCAGCAGTTATATCAGAATTAGCAATCAGCCCCAGCATTTT
CASSYIRISNQPQHF
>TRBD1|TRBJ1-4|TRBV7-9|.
TGTGCCAGCAGGCCTACCGGGACAGGGGGAGAAAAACTGTTTTTT
CASRPTGTGGEKLFF
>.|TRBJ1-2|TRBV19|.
TGTGCCAGTAGTTTTACACCGGTCTATGGCTACACCTTC
CASSFTPVYGYTF
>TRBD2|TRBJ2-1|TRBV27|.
TGTGCCAGCAGTTTATCGAGCGGGGGAGCCTACAATGAGCAGTTCTTC
CASSLSSGGAYNEQFF
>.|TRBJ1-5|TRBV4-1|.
TGCGCCAGCAGCCAAGACCCTCCGGACGCCCGAGGGGGACAGCCCCAGCATTTT
CASSQDPPDARGGQPQHF
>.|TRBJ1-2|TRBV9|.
TGTGCCAGCAGCATGGGTGGGGGTTCAAACTATGGCTACACCTTC
CASSMGGGSNYGYTF
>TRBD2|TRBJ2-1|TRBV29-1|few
TGCAGCGGGTGGACTAGCGGGGCCAACGCCGAGCAGTTCTTC
CSGWTSGANAEQFF
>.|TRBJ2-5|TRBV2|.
TGTGCCAGCAGTGTCTTTGAGCAGGGAGAGTACTTC
CASSVFEQGEYF
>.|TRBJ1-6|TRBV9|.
TGTGCCAGCAGCGTAGTCCAGGGTTCACCCCTCCACTTT
CASSVVQGSPLHF
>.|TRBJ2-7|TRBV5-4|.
TGTGCCAGCAGAGAAAGGGGCGAGCAGTACTTC
CASRERGEQYF
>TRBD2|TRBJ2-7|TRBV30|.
TGTGCCTGGGTATTTCCCGGGACTAGCGGGGGCCGGGTGCTGTACTTC
CAWVFPGTSGGRVLYF
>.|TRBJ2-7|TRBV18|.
TGTGCCAGCTTTCGAGGAGACTCTATCTACGAGCAGTACTTC
CASFRGDSIYEQYF
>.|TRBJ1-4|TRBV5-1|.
TGCGCCAGCAGCTTTCAGGGTTTCGAAAAACTGTTTTTT
CASSFQGFEKLFF
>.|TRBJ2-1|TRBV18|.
TGTGCCAGCTCACCAGGGGCGGGGAACTACAATGAGCAGTTCTTC
CASSPGAGNYNEQFF
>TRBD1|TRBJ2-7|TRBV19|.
TGTGCCAGTAGTCCCGGGACAGCCTCCTACGAGCAGTACTTC
CASSPGTASYEQYF
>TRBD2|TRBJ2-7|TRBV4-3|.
TGCGCCAGCAGCCCGACTAGCGGGGGGAGTGGCGAGCAGTACTTC
CASSPTSGGSGEQYF
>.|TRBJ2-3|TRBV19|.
TGTGCCAGTAGTATATCGAGCGGCTACACAGATACGCAGTATTTT
CASSISSGYTDTQYF
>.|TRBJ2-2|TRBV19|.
TGTGCCAGTACCCCCCCGGGTCGGGAATTCACCGGGGAGCTGTTTTTT
CASTPPGREFTGELFF
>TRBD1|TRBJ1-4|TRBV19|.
TGTGCCAGTAGTACCGATTTGACAGGGACTAATGAAAAACTGTTTTTT
CASSTDLTGTNEKLFF
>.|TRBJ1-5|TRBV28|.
TGTGCCAGCAGGACCGCGGGCAGGGTGGAACAGCCCCAGCATTTT
CASRTAGRVEQPQHF
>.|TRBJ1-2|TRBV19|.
TGTGCCAGTTCACTGGCTAACTATGGCTACACCTTC
CASSLANYGYTF